This TCR beta chain originates from a study of blood T cell repertoires in COVID-19. Study background: COVID-19 samples from acute and convalescent phases originated in the United States, Italy and Spain. In each case, the material was cDNA or gDNA derived from T cells, B-cell-depleted T cells, or PBMCs.

Per the original data handling: Cell counts per sample came from amplifying reference gene primers. The table came from immunoSEQ multiplex PCR; TCRdb's copy has only in-frame clones and leaves some out. From that table come the V and J calls and clone size; the DNA was used to work out D and trimming. The sample shows about 20,000 clones, more than 90% of them seen only once. CDR1 and CDR2 (germline): SGHTA, FQGNSA. The germline V and J ends were trimmed by 5 bases and 7 bases, with 18 bases remaining between them. CDR3 length: 15 residues. The sample consisted of peripheral blood. The chain links TRBV7-2 to TRBJ2-1, with D possibly matching TRBD1 (6 bases). The origin of this receptor is a man in his 70s with active COVID-19. DNA of the CDR3: TGTGCCAGCAGCCTAGGACAGTGGAGTGGTAATGAGCAGTTCTTC. Translating it yields CASSLGQWSGNEQFF.